A single sample is the source of the 27 T cell receptor beta chains below, sequenced in a study of OX40 agonist ivuxolimab in advanced cancers. Profiling relied on immunoSEQ multiplex PCR, and the TCRdb table lists in-frame clones only, not all of them. This sample has about 66,000 clones, with roughly 87% found just once. Sequenced here: CD4+ or CD8+ T cells sorted from blood, sampled in a trial of the OX40 agonist ivuxolimab. The receptors were gathered from an adult with an advanced solid tumor such as melanoma, head and neck, liver or kidney cancer.

The table lists this clone with a count of one. The chain couples TRBV2 to TRBJ2-5; D is unclear. The better agreement between TRBJ2-7 and the DNA end casts doubt on the J call. Germline values: CDR1 SNHLY, CDR2 FYNNEI. This CDR3 comprises 14 residues. CDR3 coding DNA: TGTGCCAGCCAGTCAGGCGCCGCCGTGAACGAGCAGTACTTC. This sequence encodes CASQSGAAVNEQYF.

The chain carries TRBV18 and TRBJ2-7, with 7 bases matching TRBD2. Germline CDR1 and CDR2: KGHSH and LQKENI. This CDR3 spans 15 amino acids. Trimming cost V 6 bases and J 3 bases; bases outside gene matches: 11. The CDR3 region is CASSTGSGTNYEQYF. The CDR3 nucleotides read TGTGCCAGCTCGACTGGAAGCGGGACTAACTACGAGCAGTACTTC.

This clone was observed a handful of times. The V call is TRBV5-4, the J call TRBJ2-1, with 15 bases fitting TRBD2. V dropped 5 bases and J dropped 10; count of bases not matched to a gene: 7. The CDR3 is 15 amino acids. CDR1 is SGHNT and CDR2 is YYREEE in the germline V gene (reference sequence). CDR3 coding DNA: TGTGCCAGCAGTGCGGGACTAGCGGGAGGAGAGGAGCAGTTCTTC. Translating gives CASSAGLAGGEEQFF. Full variable domain (remainder filled in from reference TRBV5-4 and TRBJ2-1): ETGVTQSPTHLIKTRGQQVTLRCSSQSGHNTVSWYQQALGQGPQFIFQYYREEENGRGNFPPRFSGLQFPNYSSELNVNALELDDSALYLCASSAGLAGGEEQFFGPGTRLTVL.

The J gene is TRBJ2-5, the V gene TRBV7-9; 9 positions match TRBD2. Trimming at V came to 1 base and at J to 5 bases, leaving 2 bases not matched to a gene. The V gene's germline CDR1 is SEHNR and CDR2 FQNEAQ (reference sequence). CDR3 size: 14 residues. CDR3 amino acids: CASSLGTSVETQYF. CDR3 in DNA: TGTGCCAGCAGCTTAGGGACTAGCGTCGAGACCCAGTACTTC.

The chain has TRBV2 and TRBJ1-5; D unresolved. Germline V lookup: CDR1 SNHLY, CDR2 FYNNEI. Trimming stripped 7 bases from V and 0 bases from J, with 4 bases between. The CDR3 is made up of 12 amino acids. This CDR3 reads CASTDSNQPQHF. In DNA, the CDR3 is TGTGCCAGCACAGATAGCAATCAGCCCCAGCATTTT.

The rearrangement joins TRBV7-2 to TRBJ2-5; 9 bases align to TRBD1. Germline V lookup: CDR1 SGHTA, CDR2 FQGNSA. The J segment lost 4 bases and the V segment lost 5 bases, leaving 11 bases of the junction unmatched. The CDR3 contains 16 residues. CDR3 nucleotide sequence: TGTGCCAGCAGCCCATTAACAGGGGGCATAGGAGAGACCCAGTACTTC. Translation gives CASSPLTGGIGETQYF.

The J gene is TRBJ2-5, the V gene TRBV28; D possibly corresponds to TRBD2 (5 bases). This CDR3 is built from 16 residues. Per the germline V gene, CDR1 is MDHEN and CDR2 is SYDVKM. The V and J ends lost 1 base and 4 bases respectively, with 16 bases between them. As DNA, the CDR3 is TGTGCCAGCAGTTTATCCCTGAACGGTGAGGGAGAGACCCAGTACTTC. Protein product: CASSLSLNGEGETQYF.

V is TRBV5-1 and J is TRBJ1-2; 11 bases are shared with TRBD1. CDR3 length: 17 amino acids. V trimming: 4 bases; J trimming: 6 bases; junction bases outside the gene matches: 14. CDR1 and CDR2 from the germline V gene are SGHRS and YFSETQ. CDR3 protein: CASSPDGPWTGGDGYTF. DNA of the CDR3: TGCGCCAGCAGCCCGGACGGACCCTGGACAGGGGGCGATGGCTACACCTTC. Full variable domain (missing parts from reference TRBV5-1 and TRBJ1-2): KAGVTQTPRYLIKTRGQQVTLSCSPISGHRSVSWYQQTPGQGLQFLFEYFSETQRNKGNFPGRFSGRQFSNSRSEMNVSTLELGDSALYLCASSPDGPWTGGDGYTFGSGTRLTVV.

The J gene is TRBJ2-3, the V gene TRBV2; tentative D call: TRBD2 (5 bases). Germline V gene sequence: CDR1 SNHLY, CDR2 FYNNEI. This CDR3 spans 15 amino acids. The V and J ends lost 6 bases and 5 bases respectively, with 18 bases between them. Written as DNA, the CDR3 is TGTGCCAGCAGACGACTATCCGGAAATCGAGATACGCAGTATTTT. This gives the protein CASRRLSGNRDTQYF.

This clone was recorded a few times. V is TRBV4-1 and J is TRBJ1-2; no reliable D call. Trimming shortened V by 1 base and J by 3 bases, and 6 bases separated the two germline ends. The CDR3 contains 13 residues. The germline CDR1 and CDR2 sequences are MGHRA and YSYEKL. CDR3: CASSQVMYYGYTF. The CDR3 DNA sequence: TGCGCCAGCAGCCAAGTTATGTACTATGGCTACACCTTC.

This rearrangement joins TRBV2 to TRBJ2-3; TRBD1 agrees at 8 bases. The V gene end was trimmed by 6 bases and the J gene end by 1 base; junction bases not matched to a gene: 3. The CDR3 consists of 14 residues. Germline V gene data show CDR1 as SNHLY and CDR2 as FYNNEI. The DNA for the CDR3 is TGTGCCAGCAGCCCGGACAGGGGCACAGATACGCAGTATTTT. The encoded protein is CASSPDRGTDTQYF.

This clone came up once. V usage is TRBV11-1 and J usage is TRBJ2-5; D gene ambiguous. This CDR3 has 15 residues. The germline CDR1 and CDR2 sequences are SGHAT and FQDESV (reference sequence). The V gene lost 5 bases and the J gene lost 5 bases, with 18 bases spanning the gap. CDR3 amino acids: CASSKTNHDGETQYF. The CDR3 DNA is TGTGCCAGCAGCAAGACGAATCATGACGGGGAGACCCAGTACTTC.

DNA of the CDR3: TGCGCCAGCAGGGACTTCTCCTACAATGAGCAGTTCTTC. Encoded protein: CASRDFSYNEQFF. The V and J genes are TRBV10-1 and TRBJ2-1, with D possibly matching TRBD2 (5 bases). The CDR3 has 13 residues. The germline V gene has CDR1 WNHNN and CDR2 SYGVQD (reference sequence). Trimming took off 6 bases at V and 0 bases at J, with 6 bases between the two ends.

V and J are TRBV10-3 and TRBJ1-6; TRBD1 is a possible D gene (6 bases). The CDR3 is 13 amino acids. Germline values: CDR1 ENHRY, CDR2 SYGVKD. With 3 bases removed from V and 7 bases from J, the gap between germline ends came to 7 bases. CDR3 in amino acids: CAISEGGNSPLHF. The CDR3 coding sequence is TGTGCCATCAGTGAAGGGGGGAATTCACCCCTCCACTTT.

The chain combines TRBV14 with TRBJ2-4; the match to TRBD2 covers 11 bases. The trim removed 0 bases at V and 0 bases at J, leaving 7 bases unmatched. The CDR3 extends over 19 amino acids. The germline V gene has CDR1 SGHDN and CDR2 FVKESK. CDR3 in amino acids: CASSQDGTSGSLAKNIQYF. The CDR3 DNA reads TGTGCCAGCAGCCAAGATGGGACTAGCGGATCTCTAGCCAAAAACATTCAGTACTTC.

The chain recombines TRBV30 with TRBJ2-1; tentative D call: TRBD2 (6 bases). V was clipped by 4 bases and J by 4 bases, with 17 bases between them. The V gene's germline CDR1 is GTSNPN and CDR2 SVGIG (reference sequence). The CDR3 has 15 amino acids. The CDR3 spells CAWKRMERVYNEQFF. The CDR3 DNA reads as TGTGCCTGGAAACGGATGGAGCGGGTGTACAATGAGCAGTTCTTC.

The rearrangement links TRBV5-1 to TRBJ2-7, with 7 bases fitting TRBD1. J was trimmed by 3 bases and V by 4 bases; bases with no gene match: 4. Per the germline V gene, CDR1 is SGHRS and CDR2 is YFSETQ. This CDR3 has 13 amino acids. CDR3 nucleotides: TGCGCCAGCAGCCCGGGACAGCTCTACGAGCAGTACTTC. Encoded protein: CASSPGQLYEQYF.

The CDR3 bases are TGTGCCAGCAGCTTAGCCCGGACAGGGCCTGAGCAGTTCTTC. Translating gives CASSLARTGPEQFF. The chain joins TRBV7-2 to TRBJ2-1; 8 bases are a match to TRBD1. V lost 0 bases to trimming and J lost 9 bases; unmatched junction nucleotides: 4. CDR3 length equals 14 residues. Germline V lookup: CDR1 SGHTA, CDR2 FQGNSA.

The chain is built from TRBV10-3 and TRBJ1-2; the match to TRBD1 covers 7 bases. The CDR3 consists of 12 residues. Germline lookup yields CDR1 ENHRY and CDR2 SYGVKD. J gave up 4 bases and V 8 bases, and 4 bases lay outside the gene matches. The CDR3 spells CAIADRAYGYTF. As DNA, the CDR3 is TGTGCCATCGCAGACAGGGCCTATGGCTACACCTTC.

This rearrangement joins TRBV7-2 to TRBJ2-5; D is unclear. The CDR3 sequence is 14 residues long. V was trimmed by 1 base and J by 5 bases, leaving 11 bases between them. Germline CDR1 SGHTA, CDR2 FQGNSA. The CDR3 DNA sequence: TGTGCCAGCAGCTTAGTGGGCTTTGGGGAGACCCAGTACTTC. It codes for CASSLVGFGETQYF. Looking up the rest from reference TRBV7-2 and TRBJ2-5 gives the full variable domain: GAGVSQSPSNKVTEKGKDVELRCDPISGHTALYWYRQSLGQGLEFLIYFQGNSAPDKSGLPSDRFSAERTGGSVSTLTIQRTQQEDSAVYLCASSLVGFGETQYFGPGTRLLVL.

This clone has more than one count but fewer than ten. The same CDR3 also results from other DNA sequences found in this sample. The chain couples TRBV19 to TRBJ2-7; TRBD2 is a possible D gene (6 bases). Germline V gene lookup returns CDR1 LNHDA and CDR2 SQIVND (reference sequence). The length of the CDR3 is 13 residues. V was trimmed by 4 bases and J by 3 bases, leaving 10 bases between them. The chain's CDR3 is CASSTGLSYEQYF. Here the CDR3 DNA reads TGTGCCAGTAGTACGGGACTTAGCTACGAGCAGTACTTC.

The chain uses TRBV10-3 and TRBJ1-4, with D possibly matching TRBD1 (5 bases). Trimming shortened V by 11 bases and J by 8 bases, and 18 bases separated the two germline ends. The CDR3 totals 13 residues. CDR1 is ENHRY and CDR2 is SYGVKD in the germline V gene. For the CDR3, the DNA is TGTGCCGCACGACGGGGGTTAGAAGAAAAACTGTTTTTT. Amino acids: CAARRGLEEKLFF.

V gene TRBV28 combines with J gene TRBJ1-4, with D unclear. Germline assignment: CDR1 MDHEN and CDR2 SYDVKM. The CDR3 consists of 14 residues. The V and J ends lost 3 bases and 8 bases respectively, with 13 bases between them. CDR3 protein: CASSFTRGVEKLFF. The CDR3, as DNA: TGTGCCAGCAGTTTCACACGAGGAGTGGAAAAACTGTTTTTT.

This sequence joins TRBV4-3 and TRBJ2-1; D tentatively reads TRBD1 or TRBD2 (7 bases each). The length of the CDR3 is 17 residues. Germline assignment: CDR1 LGHNA and CDR2 YSLEER. Trimming pared 0 bases from V and 4 bases from J, leaving 16 bases between. CDR3 nucleotide sequence: TGCGCCAGCAGCCAAGAAGAGGGGGCTAGCGGATACAATGAGCAGTTCTTC. Its translation: CASSQEEGASGYNEQFF.

The chain joins TRBV13 to TRBJ1-1; a possible D gene is TRBD1 (5 bases). CDR1 and CDR2 from the germline V gene are PRHDT and FYEKMQ (reference sequence). Trimming removed 2 bases from V and 10 bases from J, with 14 bases in between. The CDR3 extends over 13 amino acids. The CDR3 region has the DNA TGTGCCAGCAGCTTATCGACAGAGGGTGCAGCTTTCTTT. This translates into CASSLSTEGAAFF.

This sequence joins TRBV6-1 and TRBJ2-1; D is ambiguous. The CDR3 length is 15 residues. The V end was cut by 3 bases, the J end by 8 bases, with 17 bases between. The germline CDR1 and CDR2 sequences are MNHNS and SASEGT. The CDR3 coding sequence is TGTGCCAGCAGTGAGCCGTCCGACCCCCTTCATGAGCAGTTCTTC. This gives the protein CASSEPSDPLHEQFF.

The V call is TRBV7-2, the J call TRBJ1-1; tentatively, D is TRBD1 (5 bases). V lost 2 bases and J 4 bases, leaving 11 bases between the germline ends. This CDR3 is 14 amino acids long. CDR1 is SGHTA, CDR2 FQGNSA, per germline. This chain's CDR3 is CASSLTGHGTEAFF. The CDR3 bases are TGTGCCAGCAGCTTAACGGGGCATGGCACTGAAGCTTTCTTT.